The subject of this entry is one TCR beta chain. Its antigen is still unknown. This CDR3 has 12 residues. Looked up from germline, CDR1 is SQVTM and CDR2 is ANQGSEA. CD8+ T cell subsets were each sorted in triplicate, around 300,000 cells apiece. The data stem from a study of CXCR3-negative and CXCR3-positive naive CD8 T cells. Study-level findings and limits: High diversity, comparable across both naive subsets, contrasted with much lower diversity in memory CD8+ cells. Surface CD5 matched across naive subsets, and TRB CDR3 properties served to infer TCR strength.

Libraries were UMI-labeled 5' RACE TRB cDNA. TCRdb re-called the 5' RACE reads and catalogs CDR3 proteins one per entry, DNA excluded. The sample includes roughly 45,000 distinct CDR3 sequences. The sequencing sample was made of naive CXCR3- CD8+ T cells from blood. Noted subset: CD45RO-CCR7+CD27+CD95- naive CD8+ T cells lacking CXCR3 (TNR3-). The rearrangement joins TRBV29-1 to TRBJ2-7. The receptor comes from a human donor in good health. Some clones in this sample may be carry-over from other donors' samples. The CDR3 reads CSVEAASYEQYF.